What follows describes a single T cell receptor (beta chain). Its matching antigen is unknown. The PCR used 60 Vbeta and 13 Jbeta primers. Some clones are missing from TCRdb's copy, which holds only in-frame ones; the method was immunoSEQ multiplex PCR. This sample's table reports 100,000 to 150,000 clones. The sample comes from a study of cytomegalovirus exposure and HLA in healthy donors. Study background: Previous work identified 120 million or so unique TCR beta sequences from about 179 million T cells. Regarding the study as a whole: TCR beta V segments were, for the most part, productive about 87% or about 30% of the time in an earlier analysis. Sequencing probably produced one cluster of sequence variants that were highly shared.

Sequenced: PBMCs. The receptor was isolated from a man between 18 and 29 years old in good health and CMV-seronegative.

The CDR3 sequence: CASSLGLQGVAEAFF. CDR3 DNA: TGTGCCAGCAGCTTAGGCCTACAGGGGGTAGCTGAAGCTTTCTTT. The chain recombines TRBV7-8 with TRBJ1-1, with TRBD1 matching over 8 bases. Germline trimming cut 1 base from V and 6 bases from J; bases unmatched to any gene: 7. Germline V gives CDR1 SGHVS, CDR2 FQNEAQ. The CDR3 sequence is 15 residues long.